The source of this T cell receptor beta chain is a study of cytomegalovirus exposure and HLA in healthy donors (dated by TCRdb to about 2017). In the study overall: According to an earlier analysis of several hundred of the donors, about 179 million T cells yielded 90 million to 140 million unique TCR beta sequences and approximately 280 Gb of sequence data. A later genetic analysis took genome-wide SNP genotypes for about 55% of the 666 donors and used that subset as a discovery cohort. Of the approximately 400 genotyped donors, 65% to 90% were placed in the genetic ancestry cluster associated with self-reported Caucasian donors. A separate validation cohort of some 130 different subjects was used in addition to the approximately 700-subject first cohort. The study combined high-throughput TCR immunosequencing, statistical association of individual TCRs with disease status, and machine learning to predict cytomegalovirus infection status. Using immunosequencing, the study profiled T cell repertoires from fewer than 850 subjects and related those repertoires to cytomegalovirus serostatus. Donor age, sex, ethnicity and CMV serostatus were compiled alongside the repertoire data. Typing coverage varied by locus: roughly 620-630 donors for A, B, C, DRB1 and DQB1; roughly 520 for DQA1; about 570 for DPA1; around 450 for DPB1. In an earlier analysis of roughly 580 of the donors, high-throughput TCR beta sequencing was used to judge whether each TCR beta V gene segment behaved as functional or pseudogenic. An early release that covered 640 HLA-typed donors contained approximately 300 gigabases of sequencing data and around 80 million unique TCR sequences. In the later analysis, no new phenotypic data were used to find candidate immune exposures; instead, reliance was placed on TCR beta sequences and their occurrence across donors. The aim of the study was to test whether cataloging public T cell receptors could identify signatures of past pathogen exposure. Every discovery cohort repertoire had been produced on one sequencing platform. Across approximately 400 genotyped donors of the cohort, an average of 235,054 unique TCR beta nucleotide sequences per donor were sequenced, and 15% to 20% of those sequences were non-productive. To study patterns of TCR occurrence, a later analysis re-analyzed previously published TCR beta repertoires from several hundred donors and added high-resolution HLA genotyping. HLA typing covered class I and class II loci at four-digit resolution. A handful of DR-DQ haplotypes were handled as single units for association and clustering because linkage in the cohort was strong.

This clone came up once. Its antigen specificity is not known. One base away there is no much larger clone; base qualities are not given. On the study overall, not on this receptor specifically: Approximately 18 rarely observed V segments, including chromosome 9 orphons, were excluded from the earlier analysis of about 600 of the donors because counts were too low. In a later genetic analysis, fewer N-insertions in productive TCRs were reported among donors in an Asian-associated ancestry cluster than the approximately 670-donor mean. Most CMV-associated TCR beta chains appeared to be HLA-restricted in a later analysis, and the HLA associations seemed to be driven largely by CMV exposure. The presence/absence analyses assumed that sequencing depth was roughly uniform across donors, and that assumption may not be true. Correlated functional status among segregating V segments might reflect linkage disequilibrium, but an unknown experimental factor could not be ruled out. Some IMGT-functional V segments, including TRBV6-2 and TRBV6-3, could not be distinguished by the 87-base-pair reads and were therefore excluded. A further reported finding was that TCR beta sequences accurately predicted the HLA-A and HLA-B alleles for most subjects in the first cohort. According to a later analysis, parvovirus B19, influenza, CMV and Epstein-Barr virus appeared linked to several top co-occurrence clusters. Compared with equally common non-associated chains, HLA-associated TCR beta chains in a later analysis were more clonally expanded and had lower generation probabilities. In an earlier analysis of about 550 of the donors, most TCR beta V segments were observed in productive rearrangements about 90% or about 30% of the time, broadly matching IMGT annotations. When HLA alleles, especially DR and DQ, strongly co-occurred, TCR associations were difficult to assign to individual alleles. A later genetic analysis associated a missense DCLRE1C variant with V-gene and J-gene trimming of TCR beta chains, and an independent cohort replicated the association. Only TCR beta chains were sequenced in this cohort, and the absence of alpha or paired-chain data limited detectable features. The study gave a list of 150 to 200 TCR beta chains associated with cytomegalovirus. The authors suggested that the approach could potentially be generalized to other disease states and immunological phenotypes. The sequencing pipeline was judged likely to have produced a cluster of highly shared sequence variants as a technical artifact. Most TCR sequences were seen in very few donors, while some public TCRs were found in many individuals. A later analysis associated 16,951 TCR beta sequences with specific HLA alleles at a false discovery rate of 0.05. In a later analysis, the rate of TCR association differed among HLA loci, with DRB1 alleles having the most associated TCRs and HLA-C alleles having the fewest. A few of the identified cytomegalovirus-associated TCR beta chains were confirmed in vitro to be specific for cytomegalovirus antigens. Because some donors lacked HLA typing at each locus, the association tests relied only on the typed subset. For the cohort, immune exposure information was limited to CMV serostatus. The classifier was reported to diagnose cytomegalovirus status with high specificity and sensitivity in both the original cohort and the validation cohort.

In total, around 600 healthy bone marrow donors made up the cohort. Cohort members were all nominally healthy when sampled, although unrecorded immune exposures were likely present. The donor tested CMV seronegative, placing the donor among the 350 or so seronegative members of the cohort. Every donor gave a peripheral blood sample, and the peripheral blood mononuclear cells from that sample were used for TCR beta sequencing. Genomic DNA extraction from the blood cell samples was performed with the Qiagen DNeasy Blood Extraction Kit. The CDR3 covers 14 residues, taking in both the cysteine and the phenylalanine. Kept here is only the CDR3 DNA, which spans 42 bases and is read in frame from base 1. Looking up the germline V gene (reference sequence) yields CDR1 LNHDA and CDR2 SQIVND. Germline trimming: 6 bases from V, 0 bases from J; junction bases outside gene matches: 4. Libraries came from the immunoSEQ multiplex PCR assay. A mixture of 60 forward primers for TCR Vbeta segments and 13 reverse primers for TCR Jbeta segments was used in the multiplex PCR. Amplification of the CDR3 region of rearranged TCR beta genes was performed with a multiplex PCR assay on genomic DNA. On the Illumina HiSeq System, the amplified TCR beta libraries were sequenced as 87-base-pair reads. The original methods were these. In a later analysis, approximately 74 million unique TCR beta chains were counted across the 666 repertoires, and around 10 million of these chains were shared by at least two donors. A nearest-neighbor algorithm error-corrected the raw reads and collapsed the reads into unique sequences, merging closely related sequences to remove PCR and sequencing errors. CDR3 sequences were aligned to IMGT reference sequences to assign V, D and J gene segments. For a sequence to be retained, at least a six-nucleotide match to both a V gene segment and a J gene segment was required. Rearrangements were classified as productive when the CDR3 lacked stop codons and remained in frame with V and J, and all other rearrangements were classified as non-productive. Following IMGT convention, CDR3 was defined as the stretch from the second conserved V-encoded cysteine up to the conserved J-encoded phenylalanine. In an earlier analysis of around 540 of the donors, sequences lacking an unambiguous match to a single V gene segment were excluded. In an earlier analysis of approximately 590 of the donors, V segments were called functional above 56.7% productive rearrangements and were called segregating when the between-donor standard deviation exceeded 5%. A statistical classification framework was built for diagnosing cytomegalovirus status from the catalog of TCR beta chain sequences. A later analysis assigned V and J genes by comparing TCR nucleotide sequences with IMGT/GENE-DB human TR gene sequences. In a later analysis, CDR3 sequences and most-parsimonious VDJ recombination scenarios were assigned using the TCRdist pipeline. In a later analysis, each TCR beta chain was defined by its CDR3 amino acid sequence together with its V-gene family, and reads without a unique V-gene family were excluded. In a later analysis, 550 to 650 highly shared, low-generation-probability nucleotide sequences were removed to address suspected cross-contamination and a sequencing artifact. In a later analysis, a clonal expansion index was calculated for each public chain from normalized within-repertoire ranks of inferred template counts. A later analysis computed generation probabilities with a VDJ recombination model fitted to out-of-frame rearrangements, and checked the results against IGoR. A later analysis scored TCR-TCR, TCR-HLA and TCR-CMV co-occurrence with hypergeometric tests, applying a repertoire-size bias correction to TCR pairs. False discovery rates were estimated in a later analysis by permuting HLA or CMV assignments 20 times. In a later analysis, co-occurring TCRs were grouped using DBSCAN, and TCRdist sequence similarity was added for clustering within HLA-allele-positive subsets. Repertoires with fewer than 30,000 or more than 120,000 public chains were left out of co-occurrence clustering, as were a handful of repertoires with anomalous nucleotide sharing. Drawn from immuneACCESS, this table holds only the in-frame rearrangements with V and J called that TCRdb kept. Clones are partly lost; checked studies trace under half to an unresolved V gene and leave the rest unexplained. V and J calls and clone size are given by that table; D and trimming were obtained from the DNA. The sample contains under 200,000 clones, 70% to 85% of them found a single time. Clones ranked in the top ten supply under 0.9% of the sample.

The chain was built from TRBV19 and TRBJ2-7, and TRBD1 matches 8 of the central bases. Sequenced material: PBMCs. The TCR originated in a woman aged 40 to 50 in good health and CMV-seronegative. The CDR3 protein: CASSDRGYSYEQYF. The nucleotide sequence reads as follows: TGTGCCAGTAGCGACAGGGGATACTCCTACGAGCAGTACTTC. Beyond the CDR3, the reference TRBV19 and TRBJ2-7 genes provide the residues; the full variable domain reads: DGGITQSPKYLFRKEGQNVTLSCEQNLNHDAMYWYRQDPGQGLRLIYYSQIVNDFQKGDIAEGYSVSREKKESFPLTVTSAQKNPTAFYLCASSDRGYSYEQYFGPGTRLTVT.